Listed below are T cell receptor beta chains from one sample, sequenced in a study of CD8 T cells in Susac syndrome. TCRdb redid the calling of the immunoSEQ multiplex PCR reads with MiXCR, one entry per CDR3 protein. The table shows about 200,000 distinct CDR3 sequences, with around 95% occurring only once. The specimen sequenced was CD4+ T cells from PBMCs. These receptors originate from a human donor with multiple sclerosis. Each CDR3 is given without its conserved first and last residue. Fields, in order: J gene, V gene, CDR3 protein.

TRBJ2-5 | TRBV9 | ASSLGTYQETQY
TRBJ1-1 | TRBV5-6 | ASSPTGLDTEAF
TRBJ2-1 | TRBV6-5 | ASSWRRDKTQSSYNEQF
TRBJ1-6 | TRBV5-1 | ASSQEQNSPLH
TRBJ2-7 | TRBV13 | ASSPTSGLTLNSYEQY
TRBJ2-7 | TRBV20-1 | SATGTDYEQY
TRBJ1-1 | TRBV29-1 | SVVGLLSGTEAF
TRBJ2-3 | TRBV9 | ASSSRIHTDTQY
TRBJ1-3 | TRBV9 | ASSVGLDRSGNTIY
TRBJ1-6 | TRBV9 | ASSAWDTISPLH
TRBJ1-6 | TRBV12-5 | ASGLMRDSPLH
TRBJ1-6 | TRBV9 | ASRGSQGDNSPLH
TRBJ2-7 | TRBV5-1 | ASRPSPTYEQY
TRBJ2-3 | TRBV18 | ASSPADTQY
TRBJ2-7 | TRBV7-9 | ASSGGLAGPYEQY
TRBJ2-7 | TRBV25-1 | ATTPAGGDSLEQY
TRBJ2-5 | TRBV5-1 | ASSSSVGVAETQY
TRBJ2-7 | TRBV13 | ASSLTGTPYEQY
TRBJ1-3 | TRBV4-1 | ASSQPRTASGNTIY
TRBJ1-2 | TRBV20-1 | SAGQGAWANYGYT
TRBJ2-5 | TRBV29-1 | SAGEGTQY
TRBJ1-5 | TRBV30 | AWSVGFGNQPQH
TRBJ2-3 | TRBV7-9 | ASSRQVGAFTDTQY
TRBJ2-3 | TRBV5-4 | ASSSRGSYTDTQY
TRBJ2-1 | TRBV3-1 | ASSAGPTSYNEQF
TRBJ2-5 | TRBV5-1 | ASSPGQSETQY
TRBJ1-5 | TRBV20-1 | SAIRGDQPQH
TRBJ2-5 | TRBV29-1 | SVGPLAGGRETQY
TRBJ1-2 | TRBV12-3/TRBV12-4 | ASRPDRLHGYT
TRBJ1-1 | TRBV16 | ASSRQGGGTEAF